The 26 T cell receptor beta chains presented below share a single source sample, sequenced in a study of cytomegalovirus exposure and HLA in healthy donors. In the PCR, 60 Vbeta and 13 Jbeta primers were used. Some clones are missing from TCRdb's copy, which holds only in-frame ones; the method was immunoSEQ multiplex PCR. The repertoire holds 170,000 or so clones, with around 79% as singletons. The source material was PBMCs. Receptor source: a woman aged 50 to 65 in good health and CMV-seronegative.

The J gene is TRBJ2-5, the V gene TRBV5-1, with D possibly matching TRBD1 (5 bases). Germline V gene data show CDR1 as SGHRS and CDR2 as YFSETQ. Trimming cost V 3 bases and J 3 bases, with 18 bases left between them. This CDR3 comprises 16 residues. As DNA, the CDR3 is TGCGCCAGCAGCTATCGCCGTGGGGCCGTTGAAGAGACCCAGTACTTC. As protein: CASSYRRGAVEETQYF.

The chain employs TRBV5-4 and TRBJ1-1; possible D gene TRBD1, 5 bases. The germline V gene has CDR1 SGHNT and CDR2 YYREEE (reference sequence). The CDR3 loop spans 14 amino acids. V lost 0 bases to trimming and J lost 4 bases, with 10 bases between them. The chain's CDR3 is CASSLEGLSTEAFF. The CDR3 nucleotides read TGTGCCAGCAGCTTGGAGGGGTTGAGCACTGAAGCTTTCTTT.

This clone has more than one count but fewer than ten. The chain carries TRBV28 and TRBJ2-1, with 7 bases aligning to TRBD2. Germline V gives CDR1 MDHEN, CDR2 SYDVKM. This CDR3 comprises 14 residues. Trimming removed 5 bases from V and 10 bases from J; junction bases left unmatched: 11. DNA for the CDR3: TGTGCCAGCAGTGGCTACGCGGGAGAGGAAGAGCAGTTCTTC. Its translation: CASSGYAGEEEQFF.

The rearrangement uses TRBV15 and TRBJ1-4; 11 positions match TRBD1. Germline CDR1 is LNHNV and CDR2 is YYDKDF (reference sequence). V trimming: 4 bases; J trimming: 0 bases; junction bases outside the gene matches: 7. The CDR3 covers 18 residues. CDR3: CATSMGGQGAATNEKLFF. CDR3 DNA sequence: TGTGCCACCAGCATGGGAGGACAGGGGGCTGCAACTAATGAAAAACTGTTTTTT. The full variable domain, its missing parts supplied by reference TRBV15 and TRBJ1-4, is DAMVIQNPRYQVTQFGKPVTLSCSQTLNHNVMYWYQQKSSQAPKLLFHYYDKDFNNEADTPDNFQSRRPNTSFCFLDIRSPGLGDTAMYLCATSMGGQGAATNEKLFFGSGTQLSVL.

This sequence joins TRBV7-2 and TRBJ2-7; D perhaps matches TRBD2 (5 bases). The CDR3 has 12 amino acids. Germline assignment: CDR1 SGHTA and CDR2 FQGNSA. V gave up 3 bases and J gave up 9 bases, with 12 bases separating them. Here the CDR3 reads CASSFGPGMQYF. CDR3 coding DNA: TGTGCCAGCAGCTTTGGTCCGGGGATGCAGTACTTC.

The chain has TRBV5-1 and TRBJ2-5; D is unresolved. The J call is in doubt because the DNA end fits TRBJ2-7 better. Germline V CDR1 and CDR2: SGHRS, YFSETQ. The CDR3 is 16 amino acids. The CDR3: CASSLGGQPPTNEQYF. The CDR3 DNA follows: TGCGCCAGCAGCTTGGGAGGTCAGCCCCCAACTAACGAGCAGTACTTC.

This clone was detected only a few times. V usage is TRBV5-1 and J usage is TRBJ2-1; 8 nucleotides line up with TRBD1. Germline loops: CDR1 SGHRS, CDR2 YFSETQ. The ends lost 4 bases at V and 7 bases at J; junction bases unmatched: 13. The CDR3 consists of 16 residues. CDR3: CASSLVVGQGANEQFF. The CDR3 coding sequence is TGCGCCAGCAGCCTGGTAGTTGGGCAGGGGGCTAATGAGCAGTTCTTC.

This clone showed up just once. The chain carries TRBV18 and TRBJ1-5; 7 nucleotides agree with TRBD1. CDR1 KGHSH and CDR2 LQKENI come from the germline V gene. V trimming: 2 bases; J trimming: 4 bases; junction bases outside the gene matches: 8. The CDR3 is 16 amino acids. Here the CDR3 reads CASSPTWDSRNQPQHF. In DNA, the CDR3 is TGTGCCAGCTCACCAACATGGGACAGTCGTAATCAGCCCCAGCATTTT.

The gene calls are TRBV5-1 and TRBJ2-1; 7 bases map to TRBD2. After removal of 0 bases from V and 9 bases from J, the junction contained 6 bases not matched to a gene. Germline CDR1 is SGHRS and CDR2 is YFSETQ. The CDR3 contains 14 residues. The CDR3 nucleotides read TGCGCCAGCAGCTTGGTTGCGGGAGCGGTTGAGCAGTTCTTC. It is translated as CASSLVAGAVEQFF.

This chain connects TRBV6-1 to TRBJ2-7; 9 bases are shared with TRBD2. There are 16 residues in the CDR3. The V gene end was trimmed by 4 bases and the J gene end by 1 base; junction bases not matched to a gene: 8. In germline, CDR1 is MNHNS, CDR2 SASEGT. CDR3 nucleotides: TGTGCCAGCAGTGGAGAGACTAGCGGCCTGTCCTACGAGCAGTACTTC. Its protein is CASSGETSGLSYEQYF.

The J gene is TRBJ1-2, the V gene TRBV10-2; D is unresolved. The V gene's germline CDR1 is WSHSY and CDR2 SAAADI. The V end was cut by 1 base, the J end by 5 bases, with 11 bases between. The CDR3 covers 14 residues. DNA of the CDR3: TGCGCCAGCAGTGAGTTCCGTACAGATTATGGCTACACCTTC. Protein: CASSEFRTDYGYTF.

CDR3 in amino acids: CASSPRTGEGEKLFF. CDR3 coding DNA: TGTGCCAGCAGCCCTAGGACAGGGGAAGGAGAAAAACTGTTTTTT. The V and J genes are TRBV7-9 and TRBJ1-4; TRBD1 agrees at 9 bases. The J segment lost 8 bases and the V segment lost 5 bases, leaving 9 bases of the junction unmatched. The germline gives CDR1 SEHNR, CDR2 FQNEAQ (reference sequence). This CDR3 region has 15 residues.

V gene TRBV9 combines with J gene TRBJ2-5; 11 bases are a match to TRBD2. Germline assignment: CDR1 SGDLS and CDR2 YYNGEE. The CDR3 extends over 19 amino acids. The V segment lost 0 bases and the J segment 4 bases; nucleotides outside the gene matches: 14. The CDR3 here is CASSVAGSSGGPGGETQYF. The CDR3 region has the DNA TGTGCCAGCAGCGTAGCTGGGTCTAGCGGGGGGCCTGGTGGAGAGACCCAGTACTTC.

This chain joins TRBV28 and TRBJ2-7; D might be TRBD2 (7 bases). Germline lookup yields CDR1 MDHEN and CDR2 SYDVKM. Trimming cost V 7 bases and J 6 bases, with 16 bases left between them. The CDR3 has 13 residues. The CDR3 sequence: CASNTARGGEQYF. The CDR3 DNA reads as TGTGCCAGCAACACAGCAAGGGGGGGCGAGCAGTACTTC.

The chain combines TRBV11-2 with TRBJ2-7, with 8 bases matching TRBD1. The CDR3 covers 15 residues. CDR1 SGHAT and CDR2 FQNNGV come from the germline V gene. Trimming at V came to 5 bases and at J to 1 base, leaving 7 bases not matched to a gene. The chain's CDR3 is CASSLAQGASYEQYF. CDR3 nucleotide sequence: TGTGCCAGCAGCCTAGCCCAGGGGGCGTCCTACGAGCAGTACTTC.

The rearrangement joins TRBV10-3 to TRBJ2-1; 7 bases are a match to TRBD2. Germline CDR1 and CDR2: ENHRY and SYGVKD. V gave up 6 bases and J gave up 5 bases; unmatched junction bases: 7. This CDR3 contains 14 residues. CDR3 bases: TGTGCCATCAGGGCGGGGGACCGAAACAATGAGCAGTTCTTC. It translates to CAIRAGDRNNEQFF.

This chain connects TRBV28 to TRBJ2-2; possibly TRBD2 for D (6 bases). Trimming stripped 7 bases from V and 3 bases from J, with 9 bases between. The CDR3 length is 13 residues. Germline CDR1 MDHEN, CDR2 SYDVKM. Here the CDR3 DNA reads TGTGCCAGCACGCGGGAATACACCGGGGAGCTGTTTTTT. Translation: CASTREYTGELFF.

The chain employs TRBV28 and TRBJ1-4; TRBD1 matches at 8 bases. CDR1 and CDR2 from the germline V gene are MDHEN and SYDVKM. This CDR3 comprises 16 residues. Trimming at V came to 6 bases and at J to 6 bases, leaving 12 bases not matched to a gene. The CDR3 region is CASRPGPGTGDEKLFF. CDR3 DNA: TGTGCCAGCAGACCTGGACCCGGGACAGGAGATGAAAAACTGTTTTTT.

The V call is TRBV4-1, the J call TRBJ1-3; D may be TRBD1 (5 bases). With 2 bases removed from V and 0 bases from J, the gap between germline ends came to 14 bases. From germline, CDR1 is MGHRA and CDR2 YSYEKL. The CDR3 covers 17 residues. CDR3: CASSQRALGVSGNTIYF. The DNA for the CDR3 is TGCGCCAGCAGCCAAAGAGCCTTAGGGGTCTCTGGAAACACCATATATTTT.

This clone came up once. The rearrangement uses TRBV5-6 and TRBJ2-3, with D possibly being TRBD2 (6 bases). Trimming pared 3 bases from V and 2 bases from J, leaving 16 bases between. Germline V gives CDR1 SGHDT, CDR2 YYEEEE. This CDR3 is built from 16 residues. The chain's CDR3 is CASSYTKLAITDTQYF. The CDR3 bases are TGTGCCAGCAGCTATACGAAACTAGCTATCACAGATACGCAGTATTTT.

The rearrangement uses TRBV25-1 and TRBJ2-2; TRBD2 aligns across 8 bases. The CDR3 runs to 18 residues. V trimming: 1 base; J trimming: 1 base; junction bases outside the gene matches: 8. Looked up from germline, CDR1 is MGHDK and CDR2 is SYGVNS. CDR3 sequence reads: CASSELSLSGGNTGELFF. For the CDR3, the DNA is TGTGCCAGCAGTGAATTAAGCTTGAGCGGGGGGAACACCGGGGAGCTGTTTTTT. Full variable domain (remainder filled in from reference TRBV25-1 and TRBJ2-2): EADIYQTPRYLVIGTGKKITLECSQTMGHDKMYWYQQDPGMELHLIHYSYGVNSTEKGDLSSESTVSRIRTEHFPLTLESARPSHTSQYLCASSELSLSGGNTGELFFGEGSRLTVL.

The genes are TRBV27 and TRBJ2-7; TRBD1 is a possible D gene (5 bases). V lost 5 bases to trimming and J lost 0 bases, with 14 bases between them. CDR1 and CDR2 (germline): MNHEY, SMNVEV (reference sequence). The CDR3 extends over 15 amino acids. The CDR3, as DNA: TGTGCCAGCAGTCCATCGACAGCCTTCTCCTACGAGCAGTACTTC. As protein: CASSPSTAFSYEQYF.

The chain is built from TRBV6-5 and TRBJ2-1; weak D call: TRBD2 (7 bases). Germline V lookup: CDR1 MNHEY, CDR2 SVGAGI. The CDR3 loop spans 15 amino acids. Trimming pared 4 bases from V and 7 bases from J, leaving 17 bases between. This CDR3 reads CASSSTGGPPNEQFF. The DNA for the CDR3 is TGTGCCAGCAGTTCAACCGGGGGGCCCCCTAATGAGCAGTTCTTC.

The chain employs TRBV9 and TRBJ2-1; the D is unclear. Trimming stripped 4 bases from V and 3 bases from J, with 17 bases between. This CDR3 has 16 amino acids. Germline V gene lookup returns CDR1 SGDLS and CDR2 YYNGEE. The CDR3 DNA reads as TGTGCCAGCAGCCGCTTGACTGGAAGCGTCTACAATGAGCAGTTCTTC. Translation: CASSRLTGSVYNEQFF.

This sequence joins TRBV11-3 and TRBJ2-2, with TRBD2 identical over 10 bases. Trimming cost V 4 bases and J 8 bases; bases outside gene matches: 13. Germline V gene sequence: CDR1 SGHNT, CDR2 YENEEA. The CDR3 covers 17 residues. The CDR3 region is CASSYIGLAGVAGELFF. The CDR3 region has the DNA TGTGCCAGCAGCTACATCGGGCTAGCGGGAGTCGCAGGGGAGCTGTTTTTT.

The gene calls are TRBV10-3 and TRBJ2-2; 10 positions agree with TRBD1. V was pared by 1 base and J by 4 bases, with 3 bases of the junction left unmatched. There are 16 residues in the CDR3. In germline, CDR1 is ENHRY, CDR2 SYGVKD. The CDR3 spells CAISELGQGSTGELFF. In DNA, the CDR3 is TGTGCCATCAGTGAGTTGGGACAGGGGAGCACCGGGGAGCTGTTTTTT.